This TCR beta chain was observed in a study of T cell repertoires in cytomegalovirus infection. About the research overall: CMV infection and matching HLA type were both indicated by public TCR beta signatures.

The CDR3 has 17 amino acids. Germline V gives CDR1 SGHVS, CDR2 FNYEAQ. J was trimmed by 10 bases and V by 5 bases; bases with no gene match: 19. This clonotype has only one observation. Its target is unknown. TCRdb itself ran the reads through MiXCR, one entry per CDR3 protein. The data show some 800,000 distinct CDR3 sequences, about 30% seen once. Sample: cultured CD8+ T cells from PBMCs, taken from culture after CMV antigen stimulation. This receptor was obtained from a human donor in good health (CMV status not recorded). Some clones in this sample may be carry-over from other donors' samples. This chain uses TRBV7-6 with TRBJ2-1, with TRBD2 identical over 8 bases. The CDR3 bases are TGTGCCAGCAGCGTATCGGGGGGGGGGGGGGGGGGTTTGGAGCAGTTCTTC. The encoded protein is CASSVSGGGGGGLEQFF.